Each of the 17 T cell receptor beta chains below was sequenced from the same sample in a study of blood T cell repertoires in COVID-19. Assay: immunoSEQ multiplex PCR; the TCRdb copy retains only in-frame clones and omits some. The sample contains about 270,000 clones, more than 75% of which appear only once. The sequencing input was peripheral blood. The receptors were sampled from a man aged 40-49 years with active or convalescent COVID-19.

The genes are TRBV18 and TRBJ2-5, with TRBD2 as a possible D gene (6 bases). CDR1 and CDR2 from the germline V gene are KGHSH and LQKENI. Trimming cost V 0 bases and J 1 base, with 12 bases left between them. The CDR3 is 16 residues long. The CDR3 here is CASSPPRAGSQETQYF. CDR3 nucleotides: TGTGCCAGCTCACCACCGAGGGCGGGGAGCCAAGAGACCCAGTACTTC.

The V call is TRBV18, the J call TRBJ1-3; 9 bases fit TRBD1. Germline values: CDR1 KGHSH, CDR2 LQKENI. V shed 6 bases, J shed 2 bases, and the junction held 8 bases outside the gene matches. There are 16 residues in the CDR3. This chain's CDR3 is CASSLGQGSTGNTIYF. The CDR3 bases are TGTGCCAGCTCGCTTGGACAGGGGAGTACTGGAAACACCATATATTTT.

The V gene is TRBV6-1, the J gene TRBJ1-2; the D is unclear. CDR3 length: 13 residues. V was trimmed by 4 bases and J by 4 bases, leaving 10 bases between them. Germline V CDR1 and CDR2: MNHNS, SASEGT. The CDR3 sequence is CASSVEIIYGYTF. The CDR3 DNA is TGTGCCAGCAGTGTGGAGATAATCTATGGCTACACCTTC.

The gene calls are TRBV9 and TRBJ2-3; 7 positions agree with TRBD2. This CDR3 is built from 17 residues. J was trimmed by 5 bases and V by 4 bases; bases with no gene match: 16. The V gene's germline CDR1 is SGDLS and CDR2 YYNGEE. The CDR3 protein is CASSPLVRERVEDTQYF. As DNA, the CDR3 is TGTGCCAGCAGCCCCTTAGTGCGGGAGAGAGTGGAAGATACGCAGTATTTT.

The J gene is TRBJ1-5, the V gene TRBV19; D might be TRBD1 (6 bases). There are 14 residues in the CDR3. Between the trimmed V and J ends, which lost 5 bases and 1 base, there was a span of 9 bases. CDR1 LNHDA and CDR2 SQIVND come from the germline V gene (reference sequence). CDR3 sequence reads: CASSWTDSNQPQHF. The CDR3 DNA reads TGTGCCAGTAGTTGGACAGACAGCAATCAGCCCCAGCATTTT.

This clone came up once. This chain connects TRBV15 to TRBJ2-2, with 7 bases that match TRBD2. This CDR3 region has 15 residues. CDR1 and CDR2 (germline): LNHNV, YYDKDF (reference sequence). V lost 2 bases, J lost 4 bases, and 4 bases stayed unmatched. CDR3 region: CATSRQSGATGELFF. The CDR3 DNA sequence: TGTGCCACCAGCAGACAAAGCGGGGCCACCGGGGAGCTGTTTTTT.

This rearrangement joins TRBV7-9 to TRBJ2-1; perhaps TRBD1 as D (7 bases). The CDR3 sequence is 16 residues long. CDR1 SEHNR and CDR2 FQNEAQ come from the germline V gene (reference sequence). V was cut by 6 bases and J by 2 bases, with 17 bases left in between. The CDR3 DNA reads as TGTGCCAGCAGTCAGGGGGTGGGAGGACCCTACAATGAGCAGTTCTTC. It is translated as CASSQGVGGPYNEQFF.

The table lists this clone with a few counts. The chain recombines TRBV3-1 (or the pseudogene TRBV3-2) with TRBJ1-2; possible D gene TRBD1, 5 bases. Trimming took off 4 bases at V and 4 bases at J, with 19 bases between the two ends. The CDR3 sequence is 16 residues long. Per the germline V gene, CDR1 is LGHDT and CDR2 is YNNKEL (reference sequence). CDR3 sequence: CASSRSLGGGVYGYTF. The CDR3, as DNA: TGTGCCAGCAGCCGGAGTTTGGGGGGTGGAGTCTATGGCTACACCTTC.

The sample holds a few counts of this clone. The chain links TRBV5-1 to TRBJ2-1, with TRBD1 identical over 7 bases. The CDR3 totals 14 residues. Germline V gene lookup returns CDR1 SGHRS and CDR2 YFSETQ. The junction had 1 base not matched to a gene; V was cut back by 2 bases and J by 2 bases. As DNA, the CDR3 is TGCGCCAGCAGCTTCGGGACAGCCTACAATGAGCAGTTCTTC. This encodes CASSFGTAYNEQFF.

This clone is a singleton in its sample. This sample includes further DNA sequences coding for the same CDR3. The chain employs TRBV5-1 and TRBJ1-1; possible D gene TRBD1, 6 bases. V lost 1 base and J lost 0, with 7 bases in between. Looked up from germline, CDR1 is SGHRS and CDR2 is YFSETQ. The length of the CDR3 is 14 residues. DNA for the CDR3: TGCGCCAGCAGCTTGACAGGGATGAACACTGAAGCTTTCTTT. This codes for CASSLTGMNTEAFF. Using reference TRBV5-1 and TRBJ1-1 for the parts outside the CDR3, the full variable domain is KAGVTQTPRYLIKTRGQQVTLSCSPISGHRSVSWYQQTPGQGLQFLFEYFSETQRNKGNFPGRFSGRQFSNSRSEMNVSTLELGDSALYLCASSLTGMNTEAFFGQGTRLTVV.

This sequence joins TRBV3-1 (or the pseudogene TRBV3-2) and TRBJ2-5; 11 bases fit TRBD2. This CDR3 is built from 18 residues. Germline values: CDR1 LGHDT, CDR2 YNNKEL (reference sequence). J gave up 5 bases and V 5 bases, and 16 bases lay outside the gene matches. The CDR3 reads CASSSRTSGPVRGETQYF. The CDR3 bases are TGTGCCAGCAGCTCACGGACTAGCGGGCCCGTCAGGGGGGAGACCCAGTACTTC.

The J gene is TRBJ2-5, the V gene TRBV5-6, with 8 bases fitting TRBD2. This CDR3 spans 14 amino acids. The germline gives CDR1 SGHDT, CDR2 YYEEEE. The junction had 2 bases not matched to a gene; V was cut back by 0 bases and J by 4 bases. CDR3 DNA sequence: TGTGCCAGCAGCTTGGGCCTAGCGGGAGAGACCCAGTACTTC. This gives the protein CASSLGLAGETQYF.

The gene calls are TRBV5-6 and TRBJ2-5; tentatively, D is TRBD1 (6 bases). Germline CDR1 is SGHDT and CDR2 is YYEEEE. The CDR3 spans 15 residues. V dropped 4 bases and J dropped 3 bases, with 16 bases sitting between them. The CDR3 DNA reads TGTGCCAGCAGCCTCCCGGCTGCAGGGGAAGAGACCCAGTACTTC. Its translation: CASSLPAAGEETQYF. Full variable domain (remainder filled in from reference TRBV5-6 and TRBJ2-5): DAGVTQSPTHLIKTRGQQVTLRCSPKSGHDTVSWYQQALGQGPQFIFQYYEEEERQRGNFPDRFSGHQFPNYSSELNVNALLLGDSALYLCASSLPAAGEETQYFGPGTRLLVL.

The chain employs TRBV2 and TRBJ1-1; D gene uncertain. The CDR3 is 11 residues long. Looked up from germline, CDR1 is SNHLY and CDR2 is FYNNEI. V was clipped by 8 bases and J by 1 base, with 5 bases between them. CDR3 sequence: CASLANTEAFF. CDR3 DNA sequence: TGTGCCAGCCTGGCGAACACTGAAGCTTTCTTT.

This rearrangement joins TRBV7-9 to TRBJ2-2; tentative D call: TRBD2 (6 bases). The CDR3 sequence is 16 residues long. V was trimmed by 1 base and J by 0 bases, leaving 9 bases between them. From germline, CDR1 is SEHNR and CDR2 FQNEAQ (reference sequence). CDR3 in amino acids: CASSLDRGSNTGELFF. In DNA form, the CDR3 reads TGTGCCAGCAGCTTAGACCGGGGGTCGAACACCGGGGAGCTGTTTTTT. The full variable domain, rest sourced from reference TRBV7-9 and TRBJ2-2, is DTGVSQNPRHKITKRGQNVTFRCDPISEHNRLYWYRQTLGQGPEFLTYFQNEAQLEKSRLLSDRFSAERPKGSFSTLEIQRTEQGDSAMYLCASSLDRGSNTGELFFGEGSRLTVL.

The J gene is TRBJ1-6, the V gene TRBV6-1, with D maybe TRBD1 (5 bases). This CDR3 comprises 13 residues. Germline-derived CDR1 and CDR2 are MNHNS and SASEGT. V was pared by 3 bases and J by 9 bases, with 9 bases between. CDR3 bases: TGTGCCAGCAGTGAGAGACAGCGTTCACCCCTCCACTTT. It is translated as CASSERQRSPLHF.

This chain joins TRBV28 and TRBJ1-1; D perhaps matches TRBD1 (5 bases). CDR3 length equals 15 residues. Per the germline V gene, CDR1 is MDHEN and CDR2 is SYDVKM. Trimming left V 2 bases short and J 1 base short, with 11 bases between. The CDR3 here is CASSLRPRANTEAFF. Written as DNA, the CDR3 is TGTGCCAGCAGTTTACGCCCCAGGGCGAACACTGAAGCTTTCTTT.